Below, 27 T cell receptor beta chains from the same sample are listed, as sequenced in a study of CD8+ T cells in alopecia areata. RNA extraction was followed by reverse transcription into cDNA, which acted as the sequencing template. This table comes from immunoSEQ multiplex PCR, and its TCRdb copy is limited to in-frame clones, with some not included. The repertoire includes 100,000 to 150,000 clones, about 50% of them detected once, and around 20% sits in the top ten. Sequenced material: CD8+ T cells sorted from blood, taken at week 0. These receptors were collected from a human donor with alopecia areata.

J is TRBJ1-1 and V is TRBV5-6; 8 bases are shared with TRBD1. The CDR3 is made up of 16 amino acids. Trimming cost V 4 bases and J 4 bases; bases outside gene matches: 12. The germline V gene has CDR1 SGHDT and CDR2 YYEEEE. CDR3 DNA: TGTGCCAGCAGCCCGACAGGGGCCCGGGGGGGCACTGAAGCTTTCTTT. Its translation: CASSPTGARGGTEAFF.

V gene TRBV30 combines with J gene TRBJ2-7; 14 bases map to TRBD2. Germline V gene data show CDR1 as GTSNPN and CDR2 as SVGIG (reference sequence). V lost 4 bases to trimming and J lost 0 bases; unmatched junction nucleotides: 8. The CDR3 covers 17 residues. CDR3 region: CAWIPGLAGEPSYEQYF. The CDR3 DNA is TGTGCCTGGATTCCGGGACTAGCGGGGGAACCCTCCTACGAGCAGTACTTC.

The chain combines TRBV29-1 with TRBJ2-5, with 8 bases fitting TRBD2. The CDR3 has 15 residues. With V trimmed by 3 bases and J by 4 bases, 10 bases remained unmatched. Per germline, CDR1 SQVTM and CDR2 ANQGSEA. The CDR3 protein is CSVEGGSGVLETQYF. The CDR3 bases are TGCAGCGTTGAGGGTGGTAGCGGGGTTTTAGAGACCCAGTACTTC.

A few counts support this clone. This chain uses TRBV19 with TRBJ2-7; 10 bases fit TRBD2. The CDR3 covers 14 residues. Germline V lookup: CDR1 LNHDA, CDR2 SQIVND (reference sequence). Losses at the gene ends were 5 bases for V and 3 bases for J; bases not matched to a gene: 4. The CDR3 is CASSPGLAVYEQYF. The CDR3 DNA reads TGTGCCAGTAGTCCCGGACTAGCGGTCTACGAGCAGTACTTC.

The rearrangement uses TRBV15 and TRBJ2-2; possibly TRBD2 for D (5 bases). CDR1 is LNHNV and CDR2 is YYDKDF in the germline V gene (reference sequence). The CDR3 contains 13 residues. V lost 3 bases to trimming and J lost 7 bases, with 9 bases between them. The CDR3 DNA is TGTGCCACCAGCAGCCGGGGTATCGGGGAGCTGTTTTTT. Translation gives CATSSRGIGELFF.

The chain carries TRBV10-3 and TRBJ2-6, with a tentative D call TRBD1 (7 bases). The CDR3 has 18 residues. CDR1 ENHRY and CDR2 SYGVKD come from the germline V gene. Trimming took off 8 bases at V and 0 bases at J, with 20 bases between the two ends. CDR3: CAIRGGTEANSGANVLTF. CDR3 in DNA: TGTGCCATCCGAGGGGGGACAGAGGCCAACTCTGGGGCCAACGTCCTGACTTTC.

This chain connects TRBV27 to TRBJ2-1; TRBD2 is a possible D gene (7 bases). CDR3 size: 15 residues. CDR1 is MNHEY, CDR2 SMNVEV, per germline (reference sequence). V lost 5 bases and J lost 9, with 20 bases in between. The CDR3 here is CASSLMGGGRVEQFF. In DNA form, the CDR3 reads TGTGCCAGCAGTCTTATGGGGGGGGGCCGCGTTGAGCAGTTCTTC.

This clone turned up a few times. The rearrangement links TRBV4-1 to TRBJ2-1; D tentatively reads TRBD1 or TRBD2 (5 bases each). V was trimmed by 4 bases and J by 8 bases, leaving 18 bases between them. The germline CDR1 and CDR2 sequences are MGHRA and YSYEKL. The CDR3 loop spans 15 amino acids. The CDR3 is CASSPREGSLDEQFF. The CDR3 nucleotides read TGCGCCAGCAGCCCAAGAGAGGGGTCGTTGGATGAGCAGTTCTTC.

The genes are TRBV25-1 and TRBJ2-7; D possibly uses TRBD1 or TRBD2 (5 bases each). Germline-derived CDR1 and CDR2 are MGHDK and SYGVNS. V gave up 6 bases and J gave up 3 bases, with 15 bases separating them. This CDR3 has 14 amino acids. The CDR3 sequence is CASSRRDESYEQYF. The CDR3 nucleotides are TGTGCCAGCAGCCGACGGGACGAAAGCTACGAGCAGTACTTC.

This clone was recorded a few times. V usage is TRBV29-1 and J usage is TRBJ2-7; the D call may be TRBD1 or TRBD2 (7 bases each). The V end lost 6 bases, the J end lost 6 bases, and 21 bases lay between the germline ends. The CDR3 is 14 amino acids. Per germline, CDR1 SQVTM and CDR2 ANQGSEA. The CDR3 here is CSVAGGTADREQYF. The CDR3 nucleotides are TGCAGCGTCGCCGGGGGGACAGCGGACCGCGAGCAGTACTTC.

This clone was recorded only once. The rearrangement uses TRBV9 and TRBJ2-7; tentatively, D is TRBD1 (6 bases). V was clipped by 0 bases and J by 3 bases, with 19 bases between them. Germline CDR1 is SGDLS and CDR2 is YYNGEE. The CDR3 contains 17 residues. The CDR3 loop is CASSVAEPGAPNYEQYF. The CDR3 nucleotides read TGTGCCAGCAGCGTAGCTGAACCAGGGGCTCCAAACTACGAGCAGTACTTC.

This clone has a handful of counts. The CDR3 protein is CASSLGQGNTGELFF. Written as DNA, the CDR3 is TGCGCCAGCAGCCTTGGACAGGGAAACACCGGGGAGCTGTTTTTT. J is TRBJ2-2 and V is TRBV5-1, with 8 positions matching TRBD1. The CDR3 has 15 residues. The J segment lost 2 bases and the V segment lost 4 bases, leaving 4 bases of the junction unmatched. Germline CDR1 SGHRS, CDR2 YFSETQ.

The CDR3 region is CASSLVQAGNTIYF. The CDR3 DNA reads as TGTGCCAGCAGCTTAGTGCAGGCTGGAAACACCATATATTTT. V is TRBV7-8 and J is TRBJ1-3; D is uncertain. Germline V gene data show CDR1 as SGHVS and CDR2 as FQNEAQ. The CDR3 sequence is 14 residues long. Trimming took off 1 base at V and 2 bases at J, with 6 bases between the two ends.

The rearrangement joins TRBV30 to TRBJ1-1, with D tentatively TRBD1 (5 bases). The V end lost 1 base, the J end lost 4 bases, and 10 bases lay between the germline ends. This CDR3 is built from 13 residues. Germline CDR1 is GTSNPN and CDR2 is SVGIG (reference sequence). CDR3 nucleotides: TGTGCCTGGAGTGACAACAGGCCCACTGAAGCTTTCTTT. Translated: CAWSDNRPTEAFF.

The rearrangement links TRBV7-9 to TRBJ1-3; 8 bases agree with TRBD1. The V segment lost 4 bases and the J segment 4 bases; nucleotides outside the gene matches: 6. This CDR3 spans 15 amino acids. The V gene's germline CDR1 is SEHNR and CDR2 FQNEAQ (reference sequence). The CDR3 reads CASSSGDRLGNTIYF. The CDR3 region has the DNA TGTGCCAGCAGCTCCGGGGACAGGTTGGGAAACACCATATATTTT.

V gene TRBV5-6 combines with J gene TRBJ2-7, with D possibly TRBD2 on 5 matching bases. The CDR3 is 15 amino acids. Between the trimmed V and J ends, which lost 3 bases and 0 bases, there was a span of 13 bases. Looked up from germline, CDR1 is SGHDT and CDR2 is YYEEEE. DNA of the CDR3: TGTGCCAGCAGCTCAGGACTCACGAGCTCCTACGAGCAGTACTTC. The encoded protein is CASSSGLTSSYEQYF.

This clone has ten or more counts. This CDR3 is CASSFQRGLTSGNTIYF. The CDR3, as DNA: TGTGCCAGCAGCTTTCAACGCGGGCTAACCTCTGGAAACACCATATATTTT. The gene calls are TRBV7-6 and TRBJ1-3; D is unresolved. V lost 3 bases, J lost 0 bases, and 15 bases lay in between. This CDR3 comprises 17 residues. Germline CDR1 reads SGHVS; CDR2 reads FNYEAQ. Based on the CDR3 plus reference TRBV7-6 and TRBJ1-3, the full variable domain is GAGVSQSPRYKVTKRGQDVALRCDPISGHVSLYWYRQALGQGPEFLTYFNYEAQQDKSGLPNDRFSAERPEGSISTLTIQRTEQRDSAMYRCASSFQRGLTSGNTIYFGEGSWLTVV.

This clone was picked up a small number of times. The rearrangement uses TRBV30 and TRBJ2-1; 8 bases are shared with TRBD2. The junction had 13 bases not matched to a gene; V was cut back by 3 bases and J by 9 bases. The CDR3 is 15 amino acids. Germline V gene sequence: CDR1 GTSNPN, CDR2 SVGIG (reference sequence). This chain's CDR3 is CAWRDPGGGPGEQFF. CDR3 sequence (DNA): TGTGCCTGGAGGGACCCTGGCGGGGGGCCGGGTGAGCAGTTCTTC.

The chain joins TRBV9 to TRBJ2-1; D is unclear. Germline V gene sequence: CDR1 SGDLS, CDR2 YYNGEE. The CDR3 runs 11 residues. V gave up 7 bases and J gave up 5 bases, with 7 bases separating them. CDR3 in DNA: TGTGCCAGCGATCGGGACAATGAGCAGTTCTTC. Amino acids: CASDRDNEQFF. Drawing the rest from reference TRBV9 and TRBJ2-1, the complete variable domain is DSGVTQTPKHLITATGQRVTLRCSPRSGDLSVYWYQQSLDQGLQFLIQYYNGEERAKGNILERFSAQQFPDLHSELNLSSLELGDSALYFCASDRDNEQFFGPGTRLTVL.

The genes are TRBV25-1 and TRBJ1-1; D is possibly TRBD1 (5 bases). The germline V gene encodes CDR1 MGHDK and CDR2 SYGVNS. V was trimmed by 7 bases and J by 3 bases, leaving 18 bases between them. The CDR3 has 15 amino acids. CDR3 DNA sequence: TGTGCCAGCACTAGACCAGCAGGGCACCACACTGAAGCTTTCTTT. It encodes CASTRPAGHHTEAFF.

This clone was counted between two and nine times. V gene TRBV30 combines with J gene TRBJ2-3, with 8 bases that match TRBD2. The germline V gene encodes CDR1 GTSNPN and CDR2 SVGIG (reference sequence). V was clipped by 0 bases and J by 3 bases; unmatched bases: 2. The CDR3 is 14 amino acids. Here the CDR3 DNA reads TGTGCCTGGAGTGTAAGCGGGGGAACAGATACGCAGTATTTT. Its translation: CAWSVSGGTDTQYF.

The chain has TRBV6-5 and TRBJ2-5; 9 bases fit TRBD2. Germline values: CDR1 MNHEY, CDR2 SVGAGI. V lost 6 bases, J lost 1 base, and 3 bases stayed unmatched. This CDR3 comprises 14 residues. CDR3 coding DNA: TGTGCCAGCAGCTTAGCGGGGGCCCAAGAGACCCAGTACTTC. Protein sequence: CASSLAGAQETQYF.

The chain combines TRBV9 with TRBJ1-1, with no clear D. Trimming stripped 0 bases from V and 7 bases from J, with 13 bases between. The germline V gene has CDR1 SGDLS and CDR2 YYNGEE. This CDR3 spans 14 amino acids. In nucleotides, the CDR3 is TGTGCCAGCAGCGTAGGAGGACGGACGATTGAAGCTTTCTTT. Translation gives CASSVGGRTIEAFF.

The chain recombines TRBV27 with TRBJ2-7; 10 nucleotides line up with TRBD1. This CDR3 is built from 14 residues. Germline CDR1 and CDR2: MNHEY and SMNVEV (reference sequence). After removal of 5 bases from V and 3 bases from J, the junction contained 4 bases not matched to a gene. In DNA form, the CDR3 reads TGTGCCAGCAGTGCGGGACAGGGGATCTACGAGCAGTACTTC. Its translation is CASSAGQGIYEQYF.

This CDR3 reads CASSHEDTLYEQYF. The CDR3 DNA reads as TGCGCCAGCAGCCATGAGGACACCCTCTACGAGCAGTACTTC. V and J are TRBV4-1 and TRBJ2-7; D is perhaps TRBD1 (5 bases). Germline lookup yields CDR1 MGHRA and CDR2 YSYEKL. Trimming stripped 3 bases from V and 3 bases from J, with 12 bases between. CDR3 length: 14 residues.

This rearrangement joins TRBV7-3 to TRBJ2-7; D possibly corresponds to TRBD2 (5 bases). This CDR3 spans 13 amino acids. Trimming took off 3 bases at V and 1 base at J, with 7 bases between the two ends. From germline, CDR1 is SGHTA and CDR2 FQGTGA. This CDR3 is CASSLLASYEQYF. The CDR3 DNA reads as TGTGCCAGCAGCTTGCTAGCTTCCTACGAGCAGTACTTC. The full variable domain, rest sourced from reference TRBV7-3 and TRBJ2-7, is GAGVSQTPSNKVTEKGKYVELRCDPISGHTALYWYRQSLGQGPEFLIYFQGTGAADDSGLPNDRFFAVRPEGSVSTLKIQRTERGDSAVYLCASSLLASYEQYFGPGTRLTVT.

The chain is built from TRBV5-1 and TRBJ1-1, with D unclear. Trimming cost V 7 bases and J 3 bases, with 13 bases left between them. The CDR3 is 13 amino acids. Germline CDR1 is SGHRS and CDR2 is YFSETQ. The CDR3 sequence is CASRPVQDTEAFF. The CDR3 DNA reads TGCGCCAGCCGGCCAGTTCAGGACACTGAAGCTTTCTTT.